Listed here are 2 T cell receptor beta chains from one sample, sequenced in a study of blood T cells in healthy people across ages (dated by TCRdb to about 2015). The method behind the library was 5' RACE. For sequencing, an Illumina HiSeq 2500 was employed. A second PCR of about 7 to 12 cycles was run with a J-beta primer mix and a sample-barcoded 5' primer. The raw public reads went through TCRdb reprocessing: fastp at Q25, MiXCR clone calling, in-frame beta chains kept. Here each entry gathers all rows of one CDR3 protein and keeps the most common genes and DNA. In all, the sample holds under 1,100,000 distinct CDR3 sequences, and under 30% of those were seen once. Jointly, the top ten make up about 0.72% of the sample. The same data also contributed to another study, on T cells of mothers and their children.

The source material was blood. The receptor source for this set is a girl aged 2 to 9 in good health.

The chain uses TRBV4-1 and TRBJ2-1; D is undetermined. The V and J ends lost 0 bases and 6 bases respectively, with 9 bases between them. Germline V gene sequence: CDR1 MGHRA, CDR2 YSYEKL. The CDR3 has 14 residues. Here the CDR3 reads CASSQEFQSNEQFF. CDR3 nucleotide sequence: TGCGCCAGCAGCCAAGAGTTCCAGAGCAATGAGCAGTTCTTC.

This clonotype was seen more than once but under ten times. The J gene is TRBJ1-4, the V gene TRBV6-5; TRBD1 agrees at 8 bases. Germline V CDR1 and CDR2: MNHEY, SVGAGI. The CDR3 sequence is 14 residues long. V shed 6 bases, J shed 7 bases, and the junction held 7 bases outside the gene matches. The CDR3: CASSRTGTGEKLFF. The CDR3 DNA reads as TGTGCCAGCAGCCGGACAGGGACGGGTGAAAAACTGTTTTTT.